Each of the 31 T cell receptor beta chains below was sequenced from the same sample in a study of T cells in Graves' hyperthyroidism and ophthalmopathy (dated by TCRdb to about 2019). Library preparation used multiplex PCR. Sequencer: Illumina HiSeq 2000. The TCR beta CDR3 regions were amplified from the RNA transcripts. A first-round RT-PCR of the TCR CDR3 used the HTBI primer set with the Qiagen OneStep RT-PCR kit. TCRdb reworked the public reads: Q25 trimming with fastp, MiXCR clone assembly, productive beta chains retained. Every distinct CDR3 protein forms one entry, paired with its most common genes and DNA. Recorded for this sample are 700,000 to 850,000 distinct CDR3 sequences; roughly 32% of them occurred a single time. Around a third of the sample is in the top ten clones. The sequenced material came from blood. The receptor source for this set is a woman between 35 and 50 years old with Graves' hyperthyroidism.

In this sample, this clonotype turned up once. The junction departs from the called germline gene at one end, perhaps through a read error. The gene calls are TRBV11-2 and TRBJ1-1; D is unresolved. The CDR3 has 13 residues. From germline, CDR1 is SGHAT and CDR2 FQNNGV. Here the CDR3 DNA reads TGTACCAGCAGCTTTCAGAGGAACACTGAAGCTTTCTTT. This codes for CTSSFQRNTEAFF.

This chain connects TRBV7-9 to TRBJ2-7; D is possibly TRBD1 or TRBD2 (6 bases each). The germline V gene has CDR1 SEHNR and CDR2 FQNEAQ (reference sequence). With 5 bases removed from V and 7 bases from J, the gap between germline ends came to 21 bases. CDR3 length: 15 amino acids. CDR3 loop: CASSPPSGGPGEQYF. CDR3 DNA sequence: TGTGCCAGCAGCCCTCCATCCGGGGGCCCGGGGGAGCAGTACTTC.

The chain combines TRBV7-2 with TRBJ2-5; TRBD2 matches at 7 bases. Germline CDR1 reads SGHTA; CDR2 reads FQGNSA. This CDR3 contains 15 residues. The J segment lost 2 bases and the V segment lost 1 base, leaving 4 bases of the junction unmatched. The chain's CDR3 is CASSLGLGGQETQYF. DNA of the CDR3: TGTGCCAGCAGCTTAGGGCTGGGGGGGCAAGAGACCCAGTACTTC.

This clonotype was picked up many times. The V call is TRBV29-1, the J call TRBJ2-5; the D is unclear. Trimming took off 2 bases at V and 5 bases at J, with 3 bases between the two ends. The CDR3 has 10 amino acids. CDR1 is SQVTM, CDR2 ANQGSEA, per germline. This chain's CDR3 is CSVEWETQYF. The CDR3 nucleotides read TGCAGCGTTGAATGGGAGACCCAGTACTTC.

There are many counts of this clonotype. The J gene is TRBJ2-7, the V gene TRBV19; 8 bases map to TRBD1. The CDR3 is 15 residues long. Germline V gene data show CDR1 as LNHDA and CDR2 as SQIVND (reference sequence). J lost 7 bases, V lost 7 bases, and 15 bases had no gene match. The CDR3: CASTMGQAGTGEQYF. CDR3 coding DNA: TGTGCCAGTACTATGGGACAGGCGGGTACGGGGGAGCAGTACTTC.

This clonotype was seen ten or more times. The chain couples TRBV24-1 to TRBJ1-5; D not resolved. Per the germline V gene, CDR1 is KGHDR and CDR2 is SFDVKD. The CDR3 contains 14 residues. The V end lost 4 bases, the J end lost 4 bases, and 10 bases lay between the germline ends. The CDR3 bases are TGTGCCACCAGTGACTCAAACCGAAATCAGCCCCAGCATTTT. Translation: CATSDSNRNQPQHF.

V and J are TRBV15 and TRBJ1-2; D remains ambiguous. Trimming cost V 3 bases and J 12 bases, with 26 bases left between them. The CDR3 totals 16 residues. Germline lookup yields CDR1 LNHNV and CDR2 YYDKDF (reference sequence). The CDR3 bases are TGTGCCACCAGCAGGGGTTTGACACAGACTAGTACGGGCGACACCTTC. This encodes CATSRGLTQTSTGDTF.

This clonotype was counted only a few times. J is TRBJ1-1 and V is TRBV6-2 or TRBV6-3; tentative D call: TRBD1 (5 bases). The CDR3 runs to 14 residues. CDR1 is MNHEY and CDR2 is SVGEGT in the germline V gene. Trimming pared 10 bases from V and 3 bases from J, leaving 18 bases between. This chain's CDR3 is CATLGLGRDTEAFF. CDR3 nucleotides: TGTGCCACCCTGGGTCTGGGGCGGGACACTGAAGCTTTCTTT.

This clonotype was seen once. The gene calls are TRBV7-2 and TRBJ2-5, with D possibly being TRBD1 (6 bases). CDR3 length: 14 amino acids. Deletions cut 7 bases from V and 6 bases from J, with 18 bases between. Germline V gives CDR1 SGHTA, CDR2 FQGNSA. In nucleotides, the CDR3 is TGTGCCAGCACTCTGGGGGCGGTTGAGAAGACCCAGTACTTC. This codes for CASTLGAVEKTQYF.

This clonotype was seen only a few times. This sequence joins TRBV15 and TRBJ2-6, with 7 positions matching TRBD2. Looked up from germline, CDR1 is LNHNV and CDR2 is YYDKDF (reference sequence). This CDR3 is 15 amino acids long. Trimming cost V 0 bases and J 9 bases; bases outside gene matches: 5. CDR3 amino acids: CATSRDREGLNVLTF. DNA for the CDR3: TGTGCCACCAGCAGAGATAGGGAGGGCCTCAACGTCCTGACTTTC.

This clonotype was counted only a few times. DNA for the CDR3: TGCGCCAGCATTTCCCAAAACACTGAAGCTTTCTTT. Protein product: CASISQNTEAFF. The chain carries TRBV5-1 and TRBJ1-1; D is ambiguous. The CDR3 consists of 12 residues. Trimming left V 6 bases short and J 2 bases short, with 8 bases between. Germline CDR1 SGHRS, CDR2 YFSETQ.

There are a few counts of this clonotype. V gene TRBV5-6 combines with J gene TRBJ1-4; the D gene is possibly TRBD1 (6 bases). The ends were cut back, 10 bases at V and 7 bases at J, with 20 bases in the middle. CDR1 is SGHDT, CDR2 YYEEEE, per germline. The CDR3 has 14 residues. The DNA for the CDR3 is TGTGCCGAAGGACAGACGTCGATGGGTGAAAAACTGTTTTTT. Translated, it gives CAEGQTSMGEKLFF.

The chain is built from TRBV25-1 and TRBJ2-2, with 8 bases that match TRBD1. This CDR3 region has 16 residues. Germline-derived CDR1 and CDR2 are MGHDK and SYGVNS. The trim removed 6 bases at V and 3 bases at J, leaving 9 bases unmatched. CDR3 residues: CASRTWNRGYTGELFF. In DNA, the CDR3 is TGTGCCAGCAGGACATGGAACAGGGGGTACACCGGGGAGCTGTTTTTT.

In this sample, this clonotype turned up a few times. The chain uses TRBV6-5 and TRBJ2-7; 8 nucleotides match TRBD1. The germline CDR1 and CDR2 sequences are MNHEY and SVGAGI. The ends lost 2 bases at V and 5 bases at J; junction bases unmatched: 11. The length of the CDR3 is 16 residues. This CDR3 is CASSYQAAGTGHEQYF. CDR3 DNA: TGTGCCAGCAGTTACCAGGCAGCAGGGACAGGACACGAGCAGTACTTC.

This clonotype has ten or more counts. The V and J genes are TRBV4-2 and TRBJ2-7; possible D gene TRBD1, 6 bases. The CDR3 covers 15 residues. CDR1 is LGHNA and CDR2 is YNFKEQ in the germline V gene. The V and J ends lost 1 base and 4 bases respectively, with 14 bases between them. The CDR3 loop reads CASSQAGHTGYEQYF. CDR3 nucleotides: TGTGCCAGCAGCCAAGCGGGACACACGGGGTACGAGCAGTACTTC.

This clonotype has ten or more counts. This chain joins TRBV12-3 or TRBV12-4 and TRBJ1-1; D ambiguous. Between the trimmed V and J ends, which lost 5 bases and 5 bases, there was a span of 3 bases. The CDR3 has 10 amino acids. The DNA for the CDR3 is TGTGCCAGCAGTACGACTGAAGCTTTCTTT. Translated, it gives CASSTTEAFF.

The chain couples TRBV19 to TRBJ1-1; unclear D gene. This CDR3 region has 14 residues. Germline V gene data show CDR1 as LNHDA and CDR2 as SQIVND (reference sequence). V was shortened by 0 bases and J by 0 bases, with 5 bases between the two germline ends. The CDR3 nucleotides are TGTGCCAGTAGTATAGAAACAGTGAACACTGAAGCTTTCTTT. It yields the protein CASSIETVNTEAFF.

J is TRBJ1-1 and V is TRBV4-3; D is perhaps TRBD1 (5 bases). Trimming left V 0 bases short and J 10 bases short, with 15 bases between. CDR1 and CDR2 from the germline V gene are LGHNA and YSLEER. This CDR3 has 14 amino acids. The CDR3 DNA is TGCGCCAGCAGCCAAGATTCTACGGGGGGGAGAGCTTTCTTT. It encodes CASSQDSTGGRAFF.

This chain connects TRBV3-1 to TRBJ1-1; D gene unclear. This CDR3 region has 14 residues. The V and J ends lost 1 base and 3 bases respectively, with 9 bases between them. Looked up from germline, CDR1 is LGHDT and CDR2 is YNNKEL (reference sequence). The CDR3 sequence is CASSQGESDTEAFF. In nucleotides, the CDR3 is TGTGCCAGCAGCCAAGGAGAATCCGACACTGAAGCTTTCTTT.

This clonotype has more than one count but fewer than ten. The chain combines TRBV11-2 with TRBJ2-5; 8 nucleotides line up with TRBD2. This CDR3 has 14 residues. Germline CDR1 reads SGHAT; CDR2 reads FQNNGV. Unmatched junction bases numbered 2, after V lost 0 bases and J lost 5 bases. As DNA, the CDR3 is TGTGCCAGCAGCTTAGAAGCTAGCGGGGAGACCCAGTACTTC. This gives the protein CASSLEASGETQYF.

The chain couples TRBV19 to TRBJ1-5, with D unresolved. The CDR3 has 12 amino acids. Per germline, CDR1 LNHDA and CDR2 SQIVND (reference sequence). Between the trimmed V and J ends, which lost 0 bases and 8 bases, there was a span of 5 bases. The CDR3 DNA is TGTGCCAGTAGTATAGATTTTAAGCCCCAGCATTTT. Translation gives CASSIDFKPQHF.

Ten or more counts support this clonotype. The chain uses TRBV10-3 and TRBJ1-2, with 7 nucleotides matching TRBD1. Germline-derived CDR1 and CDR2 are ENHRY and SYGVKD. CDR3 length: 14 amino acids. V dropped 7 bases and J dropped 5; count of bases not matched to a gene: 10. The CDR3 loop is CAITNTGDGYGYTF. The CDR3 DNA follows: TGTGCCATCACTAACACAGGGGACGGTTATGGCTACACCTTC.

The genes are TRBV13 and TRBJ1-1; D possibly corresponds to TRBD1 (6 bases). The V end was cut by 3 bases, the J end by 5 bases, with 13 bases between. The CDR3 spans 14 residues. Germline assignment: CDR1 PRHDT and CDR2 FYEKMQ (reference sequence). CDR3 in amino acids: CASSLQGKFTEAFF. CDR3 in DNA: TGTGCCAGCAGCTTGCAGGGGAAGTTTACTGAAGCTTTCTTT.

The CDR3 reads CAWYRGNSPLHF. The CDR3 DNA is TGTGCCTGGTACAGGGGAAATTCACCCCTCCACTTT. The J gene is TRBJ1-6, the V gene TRBV7-2; TRBD1 matches 7 bases. Germline V gene data show CDR1 as SGHTA and CDR2 as FQGNSA. V dropped 11 bases and J dropped 7; count of bases not matched to a gene: 5. CDR3 length: 12 amino acids.

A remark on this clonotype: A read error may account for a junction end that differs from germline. DNA of the CDR3: TGCGCCAGCAGCCAAGATGAGCGAACTAACTATGGCTACACCTTC. It yields the protein CASSQDERTNYGYTF. This rearrangement joins TRBV7-9 to TRBJ1-2; D ambiguous. CDR3 length: 15 residues. Germline V gene data show CDR1 as SEHNR and CDR2 as FQNEAQ (reference sequence).

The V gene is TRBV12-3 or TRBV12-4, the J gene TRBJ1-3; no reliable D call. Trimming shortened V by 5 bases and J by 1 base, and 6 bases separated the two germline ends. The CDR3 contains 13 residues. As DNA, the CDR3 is TGTGCCAGCAGTCGATTATCTGGAAACACCATATATTTT. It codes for CASSRLSGNTIYF.

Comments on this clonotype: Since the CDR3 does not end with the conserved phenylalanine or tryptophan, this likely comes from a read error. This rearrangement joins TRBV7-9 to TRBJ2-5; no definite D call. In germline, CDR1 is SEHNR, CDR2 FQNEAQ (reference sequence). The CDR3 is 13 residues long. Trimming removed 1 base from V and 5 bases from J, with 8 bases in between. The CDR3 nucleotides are TGTGCCAGCAGCTTAGAGGGTTGGGAGACCCAGTACTCC. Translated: CASSLEGWETQYS.

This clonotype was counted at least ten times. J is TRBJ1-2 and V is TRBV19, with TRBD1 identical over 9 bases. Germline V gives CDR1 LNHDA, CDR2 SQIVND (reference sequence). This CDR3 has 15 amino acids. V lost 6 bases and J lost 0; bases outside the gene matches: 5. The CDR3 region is CASRDRGKTNYGYTF. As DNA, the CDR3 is TGTGCCAGTAGAGACAGGGGGAAAACTAACTATGGCTACACCTTC.

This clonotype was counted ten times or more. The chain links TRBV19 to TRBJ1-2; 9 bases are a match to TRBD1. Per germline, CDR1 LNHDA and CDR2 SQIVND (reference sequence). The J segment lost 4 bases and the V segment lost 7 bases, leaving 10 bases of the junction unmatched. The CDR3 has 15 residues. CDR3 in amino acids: CASTPGTGNGYGYTF. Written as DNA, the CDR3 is TGTGCCAGTACCCCAGGGACAGGGAACGGCTATGGCTACACCTTC.

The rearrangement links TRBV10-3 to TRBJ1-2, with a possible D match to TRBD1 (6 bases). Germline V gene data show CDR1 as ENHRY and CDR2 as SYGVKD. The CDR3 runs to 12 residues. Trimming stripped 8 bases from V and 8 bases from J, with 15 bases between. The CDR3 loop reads CAILRTDTGYTF. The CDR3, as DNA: TGTGCCATCTTGAGGACAGACACCGGCTACACCTTC.

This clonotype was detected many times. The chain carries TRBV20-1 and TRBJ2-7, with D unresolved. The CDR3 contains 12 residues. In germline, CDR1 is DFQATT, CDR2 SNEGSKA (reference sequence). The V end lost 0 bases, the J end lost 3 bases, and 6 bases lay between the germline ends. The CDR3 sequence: CSARDPYYEQYF. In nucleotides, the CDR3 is TGCAGTGCTAGAGATCCCTACTACGAGCAGTACTTC.